This T cell receptor beta chain was retrieved from a study of T cell clonality in common variable immunodeficiency. Points from the study as a whole: Reportedly, TCR beta sequences from common variable immunodeficiency showed fewer deletions and N-nucleotide insertions. CVID subjects shared fewer TCRbeta clones than healthy controls did. Links between repertoire features and CVID complications were heterogeneity-limited. CVID subjects had higher TCRbeta clonality than healthy controls, most marked in about a third.

Libraries were prepared by immunoSEQ multiplex PCR; TCRdb keeps only in-frame clonotypes and omits some of them. The sample has approximately 60,000 clones, none seen only once. This clone was picked up a small number of times. Its antigen remains unidentified. The sample taken for sequencing was peripheral blood mononuclear cells. The sequence was obtained from a person aged 18 to 75 in good health.

The CDR3 bases that were read are TGTGCCAGCCGAGGACAGGGAAGGGGCCTGGGTAATGAAAAG. It codes for CASRGQGRGLGNEK. The CDR3, in full, reads CASRGQGRGLGNEKLFF. The chain carries TRBV2 and TRBJ2-2, with 8 nucleotides matching TRBD1. Sequencing ends 3 residues short of the CDR3 end; the germline J gene provides the rest. Germline V gene lookup returns CDR1 SNHLY and CDR2 FYNNEI. The CDR3 contains 17 residues.